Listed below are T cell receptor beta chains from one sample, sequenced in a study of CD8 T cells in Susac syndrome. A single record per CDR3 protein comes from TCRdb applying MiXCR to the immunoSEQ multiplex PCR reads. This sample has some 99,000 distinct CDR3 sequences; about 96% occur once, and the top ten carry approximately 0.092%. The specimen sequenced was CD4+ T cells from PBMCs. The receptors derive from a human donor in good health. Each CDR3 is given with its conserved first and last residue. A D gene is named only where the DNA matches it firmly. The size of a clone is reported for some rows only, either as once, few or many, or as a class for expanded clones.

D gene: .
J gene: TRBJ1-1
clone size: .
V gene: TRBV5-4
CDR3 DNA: TGTGCCAGCAGCTTGACCCGGGACGCTACCCGAGCTTTCTTT
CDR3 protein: CASSLTRDATRAFF

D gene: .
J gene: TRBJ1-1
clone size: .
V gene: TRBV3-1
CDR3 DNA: TGTGCCAGCAGCCAAGTTGCAGGGAACACTGAAGCTTTCTTT
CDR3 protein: CASSQVAGNTEAFF

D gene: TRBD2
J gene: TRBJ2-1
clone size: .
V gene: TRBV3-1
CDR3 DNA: TGTGCCAGCAGACGACTAGCGGGGAGCTCCTACAATGAGCAGTTCTTC
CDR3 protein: CASRRLAGSSYNEQFF

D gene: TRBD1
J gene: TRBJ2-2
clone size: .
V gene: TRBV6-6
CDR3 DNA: TGTGCCAGCAGAGTGGGACAGGGGGAGCTGTTTTTT
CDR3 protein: CASRVGQGELFF

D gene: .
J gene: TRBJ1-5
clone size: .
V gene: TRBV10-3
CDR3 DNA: TGTGCCATCAGTGAGTCGAGCCTTAGCAATCAGCCCCAGCATTTT
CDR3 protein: CAISESSLSNQPQHF

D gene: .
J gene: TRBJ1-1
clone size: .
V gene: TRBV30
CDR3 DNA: TGTGCCTGGACAGACCAGGGGAACACTGAAGCTTTCTTT
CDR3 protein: CAWTDQGNTEAFF

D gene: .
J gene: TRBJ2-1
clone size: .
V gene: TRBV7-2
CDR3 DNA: TGTGCCAGCAGCTTACGCGGGTCCTCCTACAATGAGCAGTTCTTC
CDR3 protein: CASSLRGSSYNEQFF

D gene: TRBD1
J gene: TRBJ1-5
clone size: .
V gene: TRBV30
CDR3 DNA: TGTGCCTGGAGTGTACCAGGGGGGCAGCCCCAGCATTTT
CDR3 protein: CAWSVPGGQPQHF

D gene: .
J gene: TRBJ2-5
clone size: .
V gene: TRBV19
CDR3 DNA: TGTGCCAGTAGTATAGGGGGGAGAGGTACCAAGGAGACCCAGTACTTC
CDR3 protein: CASSIGGRGTKETQYF

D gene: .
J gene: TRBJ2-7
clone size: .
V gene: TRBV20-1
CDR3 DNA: TGCAGTGCTAGAGAATCGGTGGCCTACGAGCAGTACTTC
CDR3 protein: CSARESVAYEQYF

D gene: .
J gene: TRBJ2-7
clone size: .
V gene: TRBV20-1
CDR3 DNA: TGCAGTGCCAGGTCTTGGTCCTACGAGCAGTACTTC
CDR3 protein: CSARSWSYEQYF

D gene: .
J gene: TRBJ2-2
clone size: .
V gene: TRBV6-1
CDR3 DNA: TGTGCCAGCAGTGAAATGGATGGGAACACCGGGGAGCTGTTTTTT
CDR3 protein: CASSEMDGNTGELFF

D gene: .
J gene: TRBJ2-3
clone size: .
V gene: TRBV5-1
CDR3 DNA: TGCGCCAGCAGCCCCGACGGACGGGATACAGATACGCAGTATTTT
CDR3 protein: CASSPDGRDTDTQYF

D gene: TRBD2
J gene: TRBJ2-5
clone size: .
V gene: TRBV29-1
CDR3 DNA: TGCAGCGCGAGAAAGGGCGGGGAGGGTGAGACCCAGTACTTC
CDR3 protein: CSARKGGEGETQYF

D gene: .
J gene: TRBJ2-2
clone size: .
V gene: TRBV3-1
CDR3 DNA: TGTGCCAGCAGCCAACCTGGGGCCACGAACACCGGGGAGCTGTTTTTT
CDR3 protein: CASSQPGATNTGELFF

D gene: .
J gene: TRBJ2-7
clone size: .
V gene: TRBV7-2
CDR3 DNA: TGTGCCAGCAGCGCTCGACAGCTTGGGTCGCTCGAGCAGTACTTC
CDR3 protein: CASSARQLGSLEQYF

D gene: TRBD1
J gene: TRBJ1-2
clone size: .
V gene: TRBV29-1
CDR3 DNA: TGCAGCGTTGAAGCGCAGGGGGGCTATGGCTACACCTTC
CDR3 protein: CSVEAQGGYGYTF

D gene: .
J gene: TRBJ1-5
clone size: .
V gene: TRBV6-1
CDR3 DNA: TGTGCCAGCAGTGCCTTGAGGCCCCAGCATTTT
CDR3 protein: CASSALRPQHF

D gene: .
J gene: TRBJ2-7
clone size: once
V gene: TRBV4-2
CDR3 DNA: TGTGCCAGCAGCCAAGCCCTACTCTACGAGCAGTACTTC
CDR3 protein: CASSQALLYEQYF

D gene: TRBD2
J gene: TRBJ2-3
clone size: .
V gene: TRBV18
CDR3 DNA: TGTGCCAGCTCACCAAGGACGGGAGGGACAGATACGCAGTATTTT
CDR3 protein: CASSPRTGGTDTQYF

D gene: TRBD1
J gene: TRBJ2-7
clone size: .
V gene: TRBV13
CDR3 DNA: TGTGCCAGCAGCCCATCCCGGGACAGGCCTTACTTC
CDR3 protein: CASSPSRDRPYF

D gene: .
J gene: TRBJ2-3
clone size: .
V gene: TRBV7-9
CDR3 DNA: TGTGCCAGCAGCTTGACGACTCTGAGGGGCACAGATACGCAGTATTTT
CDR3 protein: CASSLTTLRGTDTQYF

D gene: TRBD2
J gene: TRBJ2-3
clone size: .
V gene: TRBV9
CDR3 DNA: TGTGCCAGCAGCTCCCGGGGCGGGAGCGGTATAGATACGCAGTATTTT
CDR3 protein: CASSSRGGSGIDTQYF

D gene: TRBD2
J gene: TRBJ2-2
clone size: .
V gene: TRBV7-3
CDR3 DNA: TGTGCCAGCAGCTTGACTAGCGGAAACACCGGGGAGCTGTTTTTT
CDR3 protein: CASSLTSGNTGELFF

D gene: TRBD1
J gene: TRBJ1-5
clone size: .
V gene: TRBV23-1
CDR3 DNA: TGCGCCAGCAGTCTCAGAACAGGGGAAAATCAGCCCCAGCATTTT
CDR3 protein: CASSLRTGENQPQHF

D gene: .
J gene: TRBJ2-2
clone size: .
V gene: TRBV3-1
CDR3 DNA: TGTGCCAGCAGAACGGGAGCTCGGTCACCCGGGGAGCTGTTTTTT
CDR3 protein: CASRTGARSPGELFF

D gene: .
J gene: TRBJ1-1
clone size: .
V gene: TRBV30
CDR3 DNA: TGTGCCTGGAGTGTACGAAGGGGGGCCACTGAAGCTTTCTTT
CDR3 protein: CAWSVRRGATEAFF

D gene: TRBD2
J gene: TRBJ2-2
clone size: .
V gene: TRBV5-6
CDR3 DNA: TGTGCCAGCAGGACGGGGAGGGGTACCGGGGAGCTGTTTTTT
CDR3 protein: CASRTGRGTGELFF

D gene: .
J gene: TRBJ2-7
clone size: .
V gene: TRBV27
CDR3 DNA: TGTGCCAGCAGTTTTCGACTGAACAGCGAGAAGTCCTACGAGCAGTACTTC
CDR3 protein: CASSFRLNSEKSYEQYF

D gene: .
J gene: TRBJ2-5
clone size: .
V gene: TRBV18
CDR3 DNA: TGTGCCAGCTCACTAGGACTTAAAGAGACCCAGTACTTC
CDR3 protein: CASSLGLKETQYF

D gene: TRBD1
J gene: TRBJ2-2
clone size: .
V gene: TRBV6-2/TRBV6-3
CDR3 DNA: TGTGCCAGCAAGGACCGGGACAGGGGGACCGGGGAGCTGTTTTTT
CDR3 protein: CASKDRDRGTGELFF

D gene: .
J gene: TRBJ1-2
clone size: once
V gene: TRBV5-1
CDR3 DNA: TGCGCCAGCAGTTTTCAGGGCCTAGCTAACTATGGCTACACCTTC
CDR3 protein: CASSFQGLANYGYTF

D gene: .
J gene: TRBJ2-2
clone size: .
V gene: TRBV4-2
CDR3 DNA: TGTGCCAGCAGCCGTAGTAGCCCCGCGGGCACCGGGGAGCTGTTTTTT
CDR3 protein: CASSRSSPAGTGELFF

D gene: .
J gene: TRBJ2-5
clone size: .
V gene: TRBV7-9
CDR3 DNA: TGTGCCAGCAGCCTCCGACAGCGACAAGAGACCCAGTACTTC
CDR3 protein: CASSLRQRQETQYF

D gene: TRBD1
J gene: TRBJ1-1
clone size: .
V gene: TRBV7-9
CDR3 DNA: TGTGCCAGCGCGGACAGGGGTCGGATCACTGAAGCTTTCTTT
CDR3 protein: CASADRGRITEAFF